The T cell receptor (beta chain) under discussion was sequenced for a study of shared clonotypes between healthy human individuals. CD45RA+ naive and CD45RA-negative memory subsets were separated from CD4+ cells. The input for sorted-subset replicate PCRs was 200 to 250 ng DNA, some 30,000 T cell genomes. Measured with immunoSEQ multiplex PCR; TCRdb has only the in-frame clones, and not every one. The table includes about 2.3 million clones, around 90% detected once. Looked up from germline, CDR1 is MNHNS and CDR2 is SASEGT. V lost 10 bases and J lost 0, with 18 bases in between. The CDR3 totals 15 residues.

The V and J genes are TRBV6-1 and TRBJ1-2; D possibly corresponds to TRBD1 (6 bases). Sequenced: naive CD4+ T cells from PBMCs. The subset: CD45RA+ positively selected. The origin of this receptor is a young man in good health. Some clones in this sample may be carry-over from other donors' samples. The CDR3 DNA reads TGTGCCACCCCAAGTGGAGGACAGCCTAACTATGGCTACACCTTC. Translation gives CATPSGGQPNYGYTF.